This T cell receptor beta chain was observed in a study of Graves' ophthalmopathy and Graves' hyperthyroidism. The study enrolled ophthalmopathy donors with moderate-to-severe activity, CAS ≥3, NOSPECS ≥4 and duration under 3 months. The CDR3 spans 14 residues. Trimming pared 1 base from V and 3 bases from J, leaving 9 bases between. Germline assignment: CDR1 SGHTA and CDR2 FQGNSA. Amplification of the TCR beta CDR3 regions used RNA transcripts (as template). HTBI primers served in a first-round RT-PCR, which a second-round multiplex PCR followed. Each CDR3 protein gets one entry after TCRdb re-called the multiplex PCR reads with MiXCR. In the table there are roughly 170,000 distinct CDR3 sequences, about two fifths of which are singletons.

The V and J genes are TRBV7-2 and TRBJ1-1; perhaps TRBD1 as D (5 bases). The receptor comes from a man younger than 40 with Graves' ophthalmopathy. The source material was peripheral blood. This CDR3 reads CASSLDGGDTEAFF. The DNA for the CDR3 is TGTGCCAGCAGCTTAGACGGGGGAGACACTGAAGCTTTCTTT.